This TCR beta chain was sequenced during a study of cytomegalovirus exposure and HLA in healthy donors. On the study more broadly: Unique TCRs numbering around 80 million, obtained from HLA-typed donors, made up an early data release. Study results and caveats: A reported reduction in N-insertions relative to the roughly 710-donor mean was seen in an Asian-associated ancestry cluster in a later analysis.

Note on this clone: Its antigen remains unidentified.

Primers for the PCR totalled 60 Vbeta and 13 Jbeta. The method was immunoSEQ multiplex PCR; TCRdb's version includes in-frame clones alone and lacks a portion of them. The sample has over 140,000 clones, approximately 80% seen once. The receptor comes from a man aged 45-65 years in good health and CMV-seronegative. The material sequenced was PBMCs.

The CDR3 bases are TGTGCCAGCAGCCCCGACAGGGGAAGTCCCCTTCTAAGCCGTGGCTACACCTTC. It specifies CASSPDRGSPLLSRGYTF. The chain has TRBV7-8 and TRBJ1-2, with 8 bases that match TRBD1. The J segment lost 7 bases and the V segment lost 5 bases, leaving 21 bases of the junction unmatched. Germline CDR1 SGHVS, CDR2 FQNEAQ. This CDR3 contains 18 residues.